Listed below are T cell receptor beta chains from one sample, sequenced in a study of CD8 T cells in ankylosing spondylitis. TCRdb recomputed calls from the 5' RACE reads with MiXCR, one row per CDR3 protein. The table shows about 200,000 distinct CDR3 sequences, with more than 5.5% occurring only once. The specimen sequenced was blood, either unsorted or a sorted T cell fraction (not recorded which). These receptors were collected from a male donor with ankylosing spondylitis. Each CDR3 is given with its conserved first and last residue. The order of the fields is clone size, D gene, J gene, V gene, CDR3 protein, CDR3 DNA. A D gene is named only where the DNA matches it firmly. The listing skips clone size in some rows; elsewhere it reads once, few, many or a size class.

>many|.|TRBJ1-6|TRBV6-5
CASSYRGAGNSPLHF
TGTGCCAGCAGTTACCGAGGGGCGGGAAATTCACCCCTCCACTTT
>few|TRBD2|TRBJ2-3|TRBV27
CASSPLSGNPDTQYF
TGTGCCAGCAGCCCTCTTAGCGGGAACCCAGATACGCAGTATTTT
>many|.|TRBJ2-2|TRBV12-3/TRBV12-4
CASSLGQPAGELFF
TGTGCCAGCAGTTTGGGGCAGCCCGCCGGGGAGCTGTTTTTT
>many|.|TRBJ2-7|TRBV28
CASSITPDSSYEQYF
TGTGCCAGCAGTATCACTCCCGACAGCTCCTACGAGCAGTACTTC
>many|.|TRBJ2-5|TRBV25-1
CASSEIGPVGFETQYF
TGTGCCAGCAGTGAAATAGGCCCTGTGGGATTTGAGACCCAGTACTTC
>few|.|TRBJ2-7|TRBV19
CASREGGSYEQYF
TGTGCCAGTAGAGAGGGCGGCTCCTACGAGCAGTACTTC
>many|TRBD1|TRBJ1-1|TRBV9
CASSVDTGGTEAFF
TGTGCCAGCAGCGTCGACACAGGGGGCACTGAAGCTTTCTTT
>many|.|TRBJ2-3|TRBV12-3/TRBV12-4
CASSWVGSTDTQYF
TGTGCCAGCAGTTGGGTCGGAAGCACAGATACGCAGTATTTT
>many|.|TRBJ1-6|TRBV4-3
CASSQEISVGKSPLHF
TGCGCCAGCAGCCAAGAGATCAGCGTGGGAAAATCACCCCTCCACTTT
>many|.|TRBJ2-3|TRBV5-1
CASSGETGTDTQYF
TGCGCCAGCAGCGGCGAGACAGGCACAGATACGCAGTATTTT
>many|TRBD1|TRBJ1-2|TRBV9
CASSFRDRGSGYTF
TGTGCCAGCAGCTTTCGGGACAGGGGGTCTGGCTACACCTTC
>many|.|TRBJ1-1|TRBV11-2
CASSLGTAGTNTEAFF
TGTGCCAGCAGCTTAGGGACAGCTGGGACGAACACTGAAGCTTTCTTT
>.|TRBD2|TRBJ2-3|TRBV7-8
CASSPGAGVLGDTQYF
TGTGCCAGCAGCCCGGGAGCGGGAGTCCTCGGGGATACGCAGTATTTT
>many|TRBD1|TRBJ1-5|TRBV11-1
CASSPGTGGSYSNQPQHF
TGTGCCAGCAGCCCCGGGACAGGGGGCTCTTATAGCAATCAGCCCCAGCATTTT
>many|.|TRBJ1-6|TRBV6-1
CASRVDMGLNNSPLHF
TGTGCCAGCAGGGTAGACATGGGTCTTAATAATTCACCCCTCCACTTT
>many|.|TRBJ1-1|TRBV5-6
CASSLDRISMNTEAFF
TGTGCCAGCAGCTTGGACAGGATTTCAATGAACACTGAAGCTTTCTTT